This T cell receptor (beta chain) appears in the sequencing data of a study of post-analysis software for immune sequencing data. Study-wide context: Several disease courses (relapsing-remitting, secondary progressive and progressive-relapsing) of multiple sclerosis were included.

The V gene's germline CDR1 is MNHNY and CDR2 SVGAGI (reference sequence). The CDR3 has 16 amino acids. V lost 7 bases and J lost 2, with 17 bases in between. Concerning this clonotype: Its antigen remains unknown.

Each TCR beta cDNA library carried unique molecular identifiers. One entry per CDR3 protein results from TCRdb running MiXCR on the PCR reads. The table lists hundreds of thousands of distinct CDR3 sequences, about 32% of them singletons. Broader study findings: When patients were compared with controls, a handful of TRBV segments were more frequent, TRBV5-6, TRBV5-1 and TRBV20-1 among them. Pronounced co-clustering by F measure was evident among identically batched samples.

The V and J genes are TRBV6-6 and TRBJ1-4, with a tentative D call TRBD1 (6 bases). The sample was blood. The origin of this receptor is a girl aged 5-17 years with multiple sclerosis. The CDR3 sequence: CASNLWGAGTNEKLFF. CDR3 DNA: TGTGCCAGCAACCTATGGGGGGCCGGGACTAATGAAAAACTGTTTTTT.